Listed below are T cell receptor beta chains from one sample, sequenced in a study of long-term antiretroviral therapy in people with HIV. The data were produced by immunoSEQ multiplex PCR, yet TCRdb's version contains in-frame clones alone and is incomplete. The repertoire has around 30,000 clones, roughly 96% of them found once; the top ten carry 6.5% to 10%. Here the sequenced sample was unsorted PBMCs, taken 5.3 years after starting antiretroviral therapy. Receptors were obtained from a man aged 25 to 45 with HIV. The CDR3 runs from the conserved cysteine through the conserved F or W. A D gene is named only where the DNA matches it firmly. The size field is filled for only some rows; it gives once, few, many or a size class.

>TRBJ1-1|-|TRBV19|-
CASSMGGAQGTEAFF
TGTGCCAGTAGTATGGGTGGGGCCCAAGGTACTGAAGCTTTCTTT
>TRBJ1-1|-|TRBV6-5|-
CASSYGNLGAEAFF
TGTGCCAGCAGTTACGGCAACCTCGGGGCTGAAGCTTTCTTT
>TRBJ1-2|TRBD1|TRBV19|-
CASTPTGGLYGYTF
TGTGCCAGTACCCCTACAGGGGGCTTGTATGGCTACACCTTC
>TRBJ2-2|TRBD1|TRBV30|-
CAWSVRDRDTGELFF
TGTGCCTGGAGTGTACGGGACAGGGACACCGGGGAGCTGTTTTTT
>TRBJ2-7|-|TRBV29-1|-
CSVIRDPSYEQYF
TGCAGCGTTATCAGGGATCCCTCCTACGAGCAGTACTTC
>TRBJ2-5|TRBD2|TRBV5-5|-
CASSSPLAGGQETQYF
TGTGCCAGCAGCTCTCCCCTAGCGGGGGGGCAAGAGACCCAGTACTTC
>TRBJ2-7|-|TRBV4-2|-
CASSQDISQTVRVSEQYF
TGTGCCAGCAGCCAAGATATTAGTCAGACTGTAAGGGTCTCCGAGCAGTACTTC
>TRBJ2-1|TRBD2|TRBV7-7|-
CASSLAAGTSGDNEQFF
TGTGCTAGCAGCTTAGCTGCGGGGACTAGCGGAGACAATGAGCAGTTCTTC
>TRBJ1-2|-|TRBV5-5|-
CASSLGTYVYGYTF
TGTGCCAGCAGCTTGGGTACTTATGTCTATGGCTACACCTTC
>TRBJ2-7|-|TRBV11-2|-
CASSLTGGLAYEQYF
TGTGCCAGCAGCTTAACAGGGGGACTAGCTTACGAGCAGTACTTC
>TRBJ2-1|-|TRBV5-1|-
CASNNRGNEQFF
TGCGCCAGCAATAACCGGGGGAATGAGCAGTTCTTC
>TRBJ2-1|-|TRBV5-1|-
CASRRDGNEQFF
TGCGCCAGCCGACGGGATGGAAATGAGCAGTTCTTC
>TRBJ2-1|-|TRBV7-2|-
CASSALLGGSGEQFF
TGTGCCAGCAGCGCCCTGTTAGGGGGGAGCGGTGAGCAGTTCTTC
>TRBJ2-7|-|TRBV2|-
CASSLTGYEQYF
TGTGCCAGCAGTCTTACAGGGTACGAGCAGTACTTC
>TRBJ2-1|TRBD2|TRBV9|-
CASSVGFSGTYNEQFF
TGTGCCAGCAGCGTAGGGTTTAGCGGGACCTACAATGAGCAGTTCTTC
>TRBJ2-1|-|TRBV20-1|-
CSASYSNEQFF
TGCAGTGCTAGTTACAGCAATGAGCAGTTCTTC
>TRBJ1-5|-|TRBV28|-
CASSPLLRGDNQPQHF
TGTGCCAGCAGTCCCCTTCTTCGGGGAGACAATCAGCCCCAGCATTTT
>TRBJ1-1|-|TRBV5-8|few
CASSLGGNTEAFF
TGTGCCAGCAGCTTGGGCGGAAACACTGAAGCTTTCTTT
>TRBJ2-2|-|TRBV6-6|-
CASSYLGTQHTGELFF
TGTGCCAGCAGTTACTTAGGGACACAGCACACCGGGGAGCTGTTTTTT
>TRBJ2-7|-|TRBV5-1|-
CASSLAGGGYEQYF
TGCGCCAGCAGCTTGGCCGGAGGTGGCTACGAGCAGTACTTC
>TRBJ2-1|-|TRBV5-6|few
CASTKELAPHEQFF
TGTGCCAGCACCAAAGAACTAGCCCCGCATGAGCAGTTCTTC
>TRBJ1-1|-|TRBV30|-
CAWRSWGSDTEAFF
TGTGCCTGGAGAAGTTGGGGGTCGGACACTGAAGCTTTCTTT
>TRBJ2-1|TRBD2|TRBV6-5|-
CASKRGPYNEQFF
TGTGCCAGCAAGCGGGGGCCCTACAATGAGCAGTTCTTC
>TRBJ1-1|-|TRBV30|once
CAWRTSDISNTEAFF
TGTGCCTGGAGAACATCGGACATATCTAACACTGAAGCTTTCTTT
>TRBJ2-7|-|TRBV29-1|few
CSVDTQGSYEQYF
TGCAGCGTTGATACTCAGGGGTCCTACGAGCAGTACTTC
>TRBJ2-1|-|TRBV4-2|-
CASSQGADEQFF
TGTGCCAGCAGCCAAGGTGCGGATGAGCAGTTCTTC
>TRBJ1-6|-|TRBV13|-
CASSSSGGRSPLHF
TGTGCCAGCAGCTCTTCGGGGGGCAGGTCACCCCTCCACTTT
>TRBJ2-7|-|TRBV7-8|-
CASRKQGHEQYF
TGTGCCAGCAGGAAGCAGGGCCACGAGCAGTACTTC